One TCR beta chain is described in this entry. This record comes from a study of T cell changes during pregnancy in multiple sclerosis. Clones were sequenced by immunoSEQ multiplex PCR, and TCRdb holds only the in-frame ones, with some missing. This repertoire shows roughly 40,000 clones, 75% to 95% found once; its top ten account for under 10%. This CDR3 has 14 amino acids. Germline lookup yields CDR1 LNHDA and CDR2 SQIVND (reference sequence). V was shortened by 6 bases and J by 3 bases, with 12 bases between the two germline ends. This chain joins TRBV19 and TRBJ1-5; the D gene is possibly TRBD1 (6 bases). This material consisted of CD8+ T cells from peripheral blood mononuclear cells, taken before pregnancy. The sequence derives from a female donor with multiple sclerosis, enrolled in a pregnancy study. CDR3 amino acids: CASSPGHLNQPQHF. DNA of the CDR3: TGTGCCAGTAGCCCGGGACACCTCAATCAGCCCCAGCATTTT.